This TCR beta chain came from a study of T cells in localized non-small cell lung cancer. V lost 2 bases and J lost 8, with 18 bases in between. The CDR3 consists of 15 residues. From germline, CDR1 is SGHNT and CDR2 YENEEA. Assay: immunoSEQ multiplex PCR; the TCRdb copy retains only in-frame clones and omits some. The table records 6,500 to 8,000 clones, around 49% of them present only once. This clone is medium-sized. The TCR originated in a man aged 35-69 years with stage I lung adenocarcinoma. The chain employs TRBV11-3 and TRBJ2-5; the D call may be TRBD1 or TRBD2 (6 bases each). This specimen was lymph node tissue, taken before any cancer treatment. The CDR3: CASSLIPGAGETQYF. CDR3 DNA sequence: TGTGCCAGCAGCTTAATTCCGGGGGCCGGAGARACCCAGTACTTC.